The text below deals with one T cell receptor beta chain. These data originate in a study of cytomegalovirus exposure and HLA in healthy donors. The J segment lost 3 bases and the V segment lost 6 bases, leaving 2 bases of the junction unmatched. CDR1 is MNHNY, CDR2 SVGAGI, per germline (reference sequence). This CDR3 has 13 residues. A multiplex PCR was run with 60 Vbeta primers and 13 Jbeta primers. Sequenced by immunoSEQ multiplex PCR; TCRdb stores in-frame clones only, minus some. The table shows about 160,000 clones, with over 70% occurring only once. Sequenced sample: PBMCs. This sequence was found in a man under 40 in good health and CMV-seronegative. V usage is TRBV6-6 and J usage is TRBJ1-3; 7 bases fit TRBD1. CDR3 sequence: CASRGTVGNTIYF. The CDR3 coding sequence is TGTGCCAGCAGGGGGACAGTTGGAAACACCATATATTTT.